The clone carrying this T cell receptor beta chain has only a few counts. Its specificity is not known. This sample is drawn from a study of T-cell reconstitution after alpha-beta-depleted transplantation in children. Unique molecular identifiers were used in preparing the TCRbeta library. TCRdb used MiXCR to reprocess the PCR reads, holding one entry per CDR3 protein. Of about 640,000 distinct CDR3 sequences in the sample, 10% to 15% were seen once. Findings and caveats of the study: Several patients had high TCRbeta diversity at day 60; it came from surviving recipient T cells and thymic progenitors. Newly produced T cells mostly accounted for T-cell counts and diversity one year post-transplant. Several hundred expanded graft clones reportedly were the source of alpha-beta T cells about two months after transplant.

Losses at the gene ends were 4 bases for V and 7 bases for J; bases not matched to a gene: 12. CDR3 length equals 16 residues. CDR1 is MDHEN, CDR2 SYDVKM, per germline. Sequencing was performed on PBMCs, mostly from graft donor cells, taken 360 days after TCRalphabeta/CD19-depleted stem cell transplant. The sequence was obtained from a male patient under 18 who had a stem cell transplant for acute myeloid leukemia, so the T cells may come from the graft donor. This chain links TRBV28 with TRBJ2-3; 9 nucleotides match TRBD2. DNA for the CDR3: TGTGCCAGCAGTTCTCCCTCCGGGACTAGCATAAATACGCAGTATTTT. This codes for CASSSPSGTSINTQYF.